The 14 T cell receptor beta chains presented below share a single source sample, sequenced in a study of cytomegalovirus exposure and HLA in healthy donors. Both 60 Vbeta primers and 13 Jbeta primers went into the PCR. Clones were read by immunoSEQ multiplex PCR, and TCRdb kept only the in-frame ones, dropping some. In the table there are about 210,000 clones, less than 90% of which are singletons. Sequenced sample: PBMCs. The receptor source for this set is a woman younger than 45 in good health and CMV-seronegative.

V usage is TRBV11-2 and J usage is TRBJ2-2, with D unclear. Trimming left V 2 bases short and J 5 bases short, with 15 bases between. The CDR3 has 16 residues. Germline V lookup: CDR1 SGHAT, CDR2 FQNNGV. In DNA, the CDR3 is TGTGCCAGCAGCTTACTGTCCCTAGAGTCAACCGGGGAGCTGTTTTTT. Translating it yields CASSLLSLESTGELFF.

This clone occurred once. This chain uses TRBV6-5 with TRBJ2-3, with 8 bases lining up with TRBD2. The junction had 9 bases not matched to a gene; V was cut back by 5 bases and J by 8 bases. The CDR3 length is 14 residues. Per the germline V gene, CDR1 is MNHEY and CDR2 is SVGAGI. The chain's CDR3 is CASSRSGVFGTQYF. The DNA for the CDR3 is TGTGCCAGCAGTCGTAGCGGGGTGTTCGGTACGCAGTATTTT.

The table lists this clone with a few counts. The J gene is TRBJ2-3, the V gene TRBV7-8; 15 bases are shared with TRBD2. This CDR3 has 16 residues. The trim removed 7 bases at V and 6 bases at J, leaving 8 bases unmatched. Germline V gene lookup returns CDR1 SGHVS and CDR2 FQNEAQ. The CDR3 region has the DNA TGTGCCAGCAACAGGGGACTAGCGGGGGGTTACGATACGCAGTATTTT. Residues: CASNRGLAGGYDTQYF.

The chain joins TRBV23-1 to TRBJ1-1; a possible D gene is TRBD1 (6 bases). TRBV23-1 is filed as an ORF, its function uncertain. This CDR3 contains 15 residues. V was pared by 1 base and J by 0 bases, with 9 bases between. CDR3 protein: CASSQLRGMNTEAFF. In DNA form, the CDR3 reads TGCGCCAGCAGTCAATTGAGGGGGATGAACACTGAAGCTTTCTTT.

The genes are TRBV7-9 and TRBJ1-5; 10 positions agree with TRBD1. The CDR3 length is 17 residues. Germline loops: CDR1 SEHNR, CDR2 FQNEAQ (reference sequence). The junction had 13 bases not matched to a gene; V was cut back by 4 bases and J by 7 bases. The CDR3 nucleotides are TGTGCCAGCAGCTCCACCCTGACAGGGGGCCAGAGCCAGCCCCAGCATTTT. Translating it yields CASSSTLTGGQSQPQHF.

With regard to this clone: Other DNA sequences in this specimen translate into the identical CDR3. The rearrangement links TRBV5-1 to TRBJ1-4; D might be TRBD1 (6 bases). CDR1 is SGHRS and CDR2 is YFSETQ in the germline V gene. There are 14 residues in the CDR3. The V gene lost 5 bases and the J gene lost 6 bases, with 14 bases spanning the gap. Here the CDR3 reads CASSFLAGDEKLFF. CDR3 in DNA: TGCGCCAGCAGTTTTCTGGCAGGGGATGAAAAACTGTTTTTT.

This clone was seen a few times. This chain uses TRBV5-4 with TRBJ1-1; a possible D gene is TRBD1 (5 bases). Germline V gene data show CDR1 as SGHNT and CDR2 as YYREEE (reference sequence). The V gene lost 0 bases and the J gene lost 4 bases, with 13 bases spanning the gap. The CDR3 consists of 15 residues. DNA of the CDR3: TGTGCCAGCAGCTTGGTTAGGGGAAAGGCCACTGAAGCTTTCTTT. It yields the protein CASSLVRGKATEAFF. Together with reference TRBV5-4 and TRBJ1-1, the CDR3 gives the full variable domain: ETGVTQSPTHLIKTRGQQVTLRCSSQSGHNTVSWYQQALGQGPQFIFQYYREEENGRGNFPPRFSGLQFPNYSSELNVNALELDDSALYLCASSLVRGKATEAFFGQGTRLTVV.

The rearrangement joins TRBV27 to TRBJ1-5; D is unresolved. V dropped 2 bases and J dropped 6 bases, with 8 bases sitting between them. CDR1 MNHEY and CDR2 SMNVEV come from the germline V gene (reference sequence). This CDR3 is 13 amino acids long. The CDR3, as DNA: TGTGCCAGCAGTTTAAGGGAGAGTCAGCCCCAGCATTTT. The encoded protein is CASSLRESQPQHF.

This CDR3 reads CATSRDPGRGNSPLHF. The CDR3, as DNA: TGTGCCACCAGCAGGGATCCGGGACGGGGGAATTCACCCCTCCACTTT. This chain uses TRBV15 with TRBJ1-6, with D tentatively TRBD1 (5 bases). In germline, CDR1 is LNHNV, CDR2 YYDKDF (reference sequence). CDR3 length equals 16 residues. V lost 3 bases and J 7 bases, leaving 16 bases between the germline ends.

The chain couples TRBV18 to TRBJ2-5; 7 bases are shared with TRBD2. V shed 3 bases and J 4 bases; nucleotides not matched to a gene: 11. The CDR3 loop spans 16 amino acids. From germline, CDR1 is KGHSH and CDR2 LQKENI. The CDR3 reads CASSPRRPSGTETQYF. As DNA, the CDR3 is TGTGCCAGCTCACCCCGGAGGCCTAGCGGAACAGAGACCCAGTACTTC.

The rearrangement uses TRBV4-1 and TRBJ2-7, with D possibly being TRBD1 (6 bases). CDR1 is MGHRA, CDR2 YSYEKL, per germline. CDR3 length equals 16 residues. The V and J ends lost 1 base and 0 bases respectively, with 13 bases between them. The CDR3 DNA reads as TGCGCCAGCAGCCAAGGGACCGGGACATCCTCCTACGAGCAGTACTTC. Translated: CASSQGTGTSSYEQYF.

The chain links TRBV7-9 to TRBJ1-1; D remains unclear. The CDR3 is 15 residues long. Deletions cut 1 base from V and 11 bases from J, with 20 bases between. Per germline, CDR1 SEHNR and CDR2 FQNEAQ (reference sequence). The CDR3 protein is CASSLGAGFSLLAFF. The CDR3 DNA sequence: TGTGCCAGCAGCTTAGGGGCGGGGTTTAGTTTGCTGGCTTTCTTT.

V usage is TRBV4-1 and J usage is TRBJ2-7; the D is unclear. The CDR3 has 16 amino acids. Trimming shortened V by 1 base and J by 3 bases, and 16 bases separated the two germline ends. From germline, CDR1 is MGHRA and CDR2 YSYEKL. The CDR3 region is CASSQVPGIAYYEQYF. As DNA, the CDR3 is TGCGCCAGCAGCCAAGTGCCCGGAATAGCTTACTACGAGCAGTACTTC.

The gene calls are TRBV15 and TRBJ1-4, with no clear D. The germline gives CDR1 LNHNV, CDR2 YYDKDF (reference sequence). Between the trimmed V and J ends, which lost 5 bases and 5 bases, there was a span of 6 bases. CDR3 length: 12 residues. This CDR3 reads CATSVVNEKLFF. CDR3 nucleotides: TGTGCCACCAGCGTAGTAAATGAAAAACTGTTTTTT.